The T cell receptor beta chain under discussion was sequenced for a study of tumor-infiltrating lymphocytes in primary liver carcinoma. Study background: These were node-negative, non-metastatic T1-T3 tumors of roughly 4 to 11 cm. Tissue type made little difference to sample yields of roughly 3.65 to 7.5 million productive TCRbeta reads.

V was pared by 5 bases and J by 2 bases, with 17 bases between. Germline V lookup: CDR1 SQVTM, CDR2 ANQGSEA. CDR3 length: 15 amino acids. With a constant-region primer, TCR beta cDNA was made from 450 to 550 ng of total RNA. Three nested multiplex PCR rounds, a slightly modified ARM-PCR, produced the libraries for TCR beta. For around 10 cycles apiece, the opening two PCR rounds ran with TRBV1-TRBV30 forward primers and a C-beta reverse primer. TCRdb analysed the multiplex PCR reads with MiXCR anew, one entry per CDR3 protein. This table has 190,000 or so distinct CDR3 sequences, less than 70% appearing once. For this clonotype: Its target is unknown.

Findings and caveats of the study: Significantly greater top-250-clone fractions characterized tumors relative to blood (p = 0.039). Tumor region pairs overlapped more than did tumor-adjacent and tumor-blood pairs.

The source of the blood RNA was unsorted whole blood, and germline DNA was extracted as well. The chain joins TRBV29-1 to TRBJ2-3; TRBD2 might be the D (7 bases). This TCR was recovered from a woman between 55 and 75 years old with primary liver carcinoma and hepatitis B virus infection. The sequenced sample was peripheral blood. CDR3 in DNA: TGCAGCGTTAAGGGGGAGGGAGCTAACACAGATACGCAGTATTTT. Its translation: CSVKGEGANTDTQYF.